The TCR beta chain described here comes from a study of T cell repertoires in cytomegalovirus infection. Points on this clonotype: Its matching antigen is unknown.

J lost 5 bases, V lost 1 base, and 12 bases had no gene match. Germline V lookup: CDR1 DFQATT, CDR2 SNEGSKA (reference sequence). The CDR3 covers 18 residues. Findings of the study overall: Of the TCR beta families, the public ones yielded a cumulative frequency that identified carriers of CMV plus the relevant HLA.

A single record per CDR3 protein comes from TCRdb applying MiXCR to the reads. This sample yields 380,000 or so distinct CDR3 sequences, of which about 35% are seen a single time; 13% belongs to the top ten. Sequenced material: cultured PBMCs, taken from culture after CMV antigen stimulation. The chain recombines TRBV20-1 with TRBJ2-5; 14 nucleotides align to TRBD2. This sequence was found in a human donor in good health (CMV status not recorded). Some clones in this sample may be carry-over from other donors' samples. The CDR3 region is CSARGGTSGSTSLETQYF. The CDR3 nucleotides are TGCAGTGCTAGAGGGGGGACTAGCGGGAGCACATCATTGGAGACCCAGTACTTC.